What follows is one TCR beta chain and its context. The antigen remains unidentified. The method was immunoSEQ multiplex PCR; TCRdb's version includes in-frame clones alone and lacks a portion of them. Of approximately 1.5 million clones detected, 97% to 99% appear once; the ten largest clones hold 0.36%. This sample is drawn from a study of shared clonotypes between healthy human individuals. Study-wide results and caveats: Naive subsets usually exceeded memory subsets in estimated richness.

This CDR3 is 12 amino acids long. V was clipped by 0 bases and J by 8 bases, with 7 bases between them. Germline V gene lookup returns CDR1 MNHNS and CDR2 SASEGT. The sequenced sample was naive CD4+ T cells sorted from blood. Documented subset: CD45RA+ positively selected. The chain combines TRBV6-1 with TRBJ1-2; D is undetermined. This clonotype was sampled from a man in his thirties or forties in good health. For the CDR3, the DNA is TGTGCCAGCAGTGAAGCCGAGGGAGGCTACACCTTC. It codes for CASSEAEGGYTF.